This T cell receptor beta chain was captured in a study of shared clonotypes between healthy human individuals. From germline, CDR1 is SNHLY and CDR2 FYNNEI. The CDR3 runs 15 residues. V shed 5 bases, J shed 4 bases, and the junction held 8 bases outside the gene matches. Clones were read by immunoSEQ multiplex PCR, and TCRdb kept only the in-frame ones, dropping some. The data hold roughly 2,500,000 clones, with 90% to 95% observed a single time. The TCR was taken from a man aged 18 to 29 in good health. Some clones in this sample may be carry-over from other donors' samples. V gene TRBV2 combines with J gene TRBJ1-3, with 7 bases identical to TRBD1. Sample: naive CD4+ T cells from PBMCs. Indicated subset: CD45RA+ positively selected. CDR3 bases: TGTGCCAGCAGTCCAGAGAGGGGGCGAGGAAACACCATATATTTT. This gives the protein CASSPERGRGNTIYF.